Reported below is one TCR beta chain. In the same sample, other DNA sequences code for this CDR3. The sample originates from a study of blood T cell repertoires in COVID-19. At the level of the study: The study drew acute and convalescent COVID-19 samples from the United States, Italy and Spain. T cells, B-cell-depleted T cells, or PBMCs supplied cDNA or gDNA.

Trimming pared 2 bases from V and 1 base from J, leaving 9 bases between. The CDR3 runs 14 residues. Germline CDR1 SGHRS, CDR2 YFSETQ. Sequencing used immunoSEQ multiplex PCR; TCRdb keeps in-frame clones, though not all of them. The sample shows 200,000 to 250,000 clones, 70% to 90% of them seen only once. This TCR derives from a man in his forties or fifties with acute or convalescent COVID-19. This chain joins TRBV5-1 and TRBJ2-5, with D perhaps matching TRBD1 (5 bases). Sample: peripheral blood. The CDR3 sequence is CASSFGQGQETQYF. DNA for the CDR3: TGCGCCAGCAGCTTTGGGCAGGGCCAAGAGACCCAGTACTTC.